Listed below are T cell receptor beta chains from one sample, sequenced in a study of blood T cell repertoires in COVID-19. TCRdb's copy holds only in-frame clones and misses some; the assay was immunoSEQ multiplex PCR. The sample yields more than 140,000 clones, about 90% seen once. Sequencing was performed on peripheral blood. Receptors were obtained from a woman in her sixties with acute or convalescent COVID-19. The CDR3 runs from the conserved cysteine through the conserved F or W. The D gene is left open where the match is weak. Size tells how often a clone was seen (once, few, many) or the class of an expanded clone, and some rows leave it out.

cdr3_length j_call clone_size d_call v_call cdr3_aa cdr3_nt
13 TRBJ1-2 - - TRBV25-1 CASSEQAFYGYTF TGTGCCAGCAGTGAACAAGCCTTCTATGGCTACACCTTC
16 TRBJ2-2 - - TRBV11-3 CASSRTGRADTGELFF TGTGCCAGCAGCCGCACAGGCCGGGCTGACACCGGGGAGCTGTTTTTT
17 TRBJ1-2 - - TRBV21-1 CASSNYTGAPRNYGYTF TGTGCCAGCAGCAATTACACAGGGGCCCCTCGGAACTATGGCTACACCTTC
18 TRBJ1-1 - TRBD1 TRBV4-3 CASSQDWTGVRWGTEAFF TGCGCCAGCAGCCAAGATTGGACAGGGGTCAGATGGGGCACTGAAGCTTTCTTT
14 TRBJ1-2 - - TRBV6-5 CASRHSTGIYGYTF TGTGCCAGCAGACACTCGACAGGCATCTATGGCTACACCTTC
16 TRBJ2-2 - - TRBV7-7 CASSSTGNSNTGELFF TGTGCTAGCAGCTCCACAGGGAATTCGAACACCGGGGAGCTGTTTTTT
13 TRBJ1-1 few - TRBV12-3/TRBV12-4 CASSIGGKTEAFF TGTGCCAGCAGTATTGGGGGGAAAACTGAAGCTTTCTTT
15 TRBJ1-5 - TRBD1 TRBV7-2 CASSLLTGGGQPQHF TGTGCCAGCAGCTTACTAACAGGGGGAGGTCAGCCCCAGCATTTT
15 TRBJ2-2 once TRBD2 TRBV11-3 CASSPTSGNTGELFF TGTGCCAGCAGTCCGACTAGCGGGAACACCGGGGAGCTGTTTTTT
13 TRBJ2-7 - - TRBV5-1 CASSLAFGGQQYF TGCGCCAGCAGCTTGGCCTTTGGGGGCCAGCAGTACTTC
17 TRBJ1-6 - - TRBV5-1 CASSPVGGSGVGSPLHF TGCGCCAGCAGCCCGGTCGGTGGATCAGGGGTCGGTTCACCCCTCCACTTT
16 TRBJ1-2 - - TRBV5-4 CASSLIGASSNYGYTF TGTGCCAGCAGCTTGATAGGGGCCAGTTCTAACTATGGCTACACCTTC
13 TRBJ2-7 - TRBD1 TRBV5-1 CASSLAGGHEQYF TGCGCCAGCAGCTTGGCAGGGGGCCACGAGCAGTACTTC
13 TRBJ1-6 - - TRBV19 CASGRMYNSPLHF TGTGCCAGTGGCAGAATGTATAATTCACCCCTCCACTTT
14 TRBJ2-7 few TRBD1 TRBV18 CASSPVQGGYEQYF TGTGCCAGCTCACCAGTACAGGGGGGATACGAGCAGTACTTC
12 TRBJ1-1 - - TRBV6-5 CASRIEPTEAFF TGTGCCAGCAGAATCGAGCCCACTGAAGCTTTCTTT
14 TRBJ1-6 - TRBD1 TRBV28 CASSPGQGGSPLHF TGTGCCAGCAGCCCGGGACAGGGAGGTTCACCCCTCCACTTT
14 TRBJ1-5 - TRBD1 TRBV6-6 CASNHRQGDKPQHF TGTGCCAGCAACCACCGACAGGGCGATAAACCCCAGCATTTT
16 TRBJ1-5 - - TRBV30 CAWSVQPQGVGQPQHF TGTGCCTGGAGTGTGCAGCCACAGGGTGTGGGGCAGCCCCAGCATTTT
14 TRBJ1-2 - TRBD1 TRBV5-1 CASRGQGLYYGYTF TGCGCCAGCAGAGGACAGGGGTTATACTATGGCTACACCTTC
12 TRBJ1-2 - - TRBV29-1 CSVAGPNGGYTF TGCAGCGTCGCAGGGCCCAATGGGGGCTACACCTTC